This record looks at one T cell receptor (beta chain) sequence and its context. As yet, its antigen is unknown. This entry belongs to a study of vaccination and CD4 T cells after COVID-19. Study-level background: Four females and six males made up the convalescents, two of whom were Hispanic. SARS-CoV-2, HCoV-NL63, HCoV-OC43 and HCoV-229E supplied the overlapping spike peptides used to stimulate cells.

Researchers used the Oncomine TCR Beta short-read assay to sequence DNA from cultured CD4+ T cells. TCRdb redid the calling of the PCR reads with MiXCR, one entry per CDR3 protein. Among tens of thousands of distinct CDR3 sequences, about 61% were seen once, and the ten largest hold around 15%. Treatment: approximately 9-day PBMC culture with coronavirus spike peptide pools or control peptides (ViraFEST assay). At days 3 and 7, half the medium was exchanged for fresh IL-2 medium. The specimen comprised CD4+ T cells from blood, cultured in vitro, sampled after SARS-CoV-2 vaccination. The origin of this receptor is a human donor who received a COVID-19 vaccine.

The CDR3 sequence is CASSLGGQDEQYF. In DNA, the CDR3 is TGTGCCAGCAGCTTAGGGGGTCAGGACGAGCAGTACTTC. The V gene is TRBV7-2, the J gene TRBJ2-7, with D unclear. Trimming removed 1 base at V and 5 bases at J, with 9 bases between. The CDR3 length is 13 residues. Germline CDR1 SGHTA, CDR2 FQGNSA.